The 9 T cell receptor beta chains given below trace back to one sample, sequenced in a study of glioma-infiltrating T cells after dendritic cell vaccination. Sequencing was performed with immunoSEQ multiplex PCR; in TCRdb, only in-frame clones are kept and a portion is missing. The repertoire holds tens of thousands of clones, around 83% seen once, with about 10% in the top ten. This sample comprised blood, obtained before dendritic cell vaccination. Receptors were obtained from a human donor with glioblastoma.

The V gene is TRBV13, the J gene TRBJ2-3; D is possibly TRBD2 (6 bases). V was clipped by 6 bases and J by 6 bases, with 13 bases between them. The germline CDR1 and CDR2 sequences are PRHDT and FYEKMQ (reference sequence). The CDR3 loop spans 13 amino acids. The CDR3 spells CASRGAGGDTQYF. The CDR3 bases are TGTGCCAGCAGAGGGGCAGGAGGGGATACGCAGTATTTT. The entire variable domain, with the rest obtained from reference TRBV13 and TRBJ2-3, is as follows: AAGVIQSPRHLIKEKRETATLKCYPIPRHDTVYWYQQGPGQDPQFLISFYEKMQSDKGSIPDRFSAQQFSDYHSELNMSSLELGDSALYFCASRGAGGDTQYFGPGTRLTVL.

The rearrangement links TRBV5-1 to TRBJ2-3; D is unresolved. Germline V gene lookup returns CDR1 SGHRS and CDR2 YFSETQ. This CDR3 is 15 amino acids long. V lost 4 bases and J 0 bases, leaving 12 bases between the germline ends. The CDR3 protein is CASSEQLTSTDTQYF. The CDR3, as DNA: TGCGCCAGCAGCGAACAGCTTACTAGCACAGATACGCAGTATTTT.

The CDR3 spells CASSQGQGPHEQYF. CDR3 in DNA: TGCGCCAGCAGCCAAGGACAGGGTCCCCACGAGCAGTACTTC. The chain carries TRBV4-1 and TRBJ2-7; 7 nucleotides line up with TRBD1. J lost 5 bases, V lost 1 base, and 5 bases had no gene match. Germline assignment: CDR1 MGHRA and CDR2 YSYEKL. This CDR3 has 14 amino acids.

On this clone: The junction departs from the called germline gene at one end, perhaps through a read error. The rearrangement joins TRBV4-1 to TRBJ2-7; 7 nucleotides line up with TRBD2. Germline lookup yields CDR1 MGHRA and CDR2 YSYEKL. This CDR3 has 16 residues. CDR3 loop: CASSQILARSSYEQYF. CDR3 bases: TGTGCCAGCAGCCAAATACTAGCGCGTAGCTCCTACGAGCAGTACTTC.

The chain employs TRBV5-1 and TRBJ2-3, with TRBD1 matching 7 bases. This CDR3 has 14 residues. V lost 3 bases to trimming and J lost 2 bases; unmatched junction nucleotides: 3. CDR1 is SGHRS, CDR2 YFSETQ, per germline. The CDR3 DNA follows: TGCGCCAGCAGCTCTCAGGGGGACACAGATACGCAGTATTTT. This codes for CASSSQGDTDTQYF.

This chain connects TRBV6-6 to TRBJ2-7, with D possibly matching TRBD1 (6 bases). The CDR3 consists of 16 residues. V shed 5 bases and J shed 3 bases, with 20 bases lying between them. The germline V gene has CDR1 MNHNY and CDR2 SVGAGI (reference sequence). The CDR3, as DNA: TGTGCCAGCAGTCAACGAAAATGGACAGAGAGCTACGAGCAGTACTTC. Encoded protein: CASSQRKWTESYEQYF.

The rearrangement links TRBV5-1 to TRBJ1-1; D remains ambiguous. V lost 4 bases and J 8 bases, leaving 21 bases between the germline ends. The CDR3 covers 15 residues. CDR1 and CDR2 from the germline V gene are SGHRS and YFSETQ. The CDR3 protein is CASSLTDRERGEAFF. The DNA of the CDR3 is TGCGCCAGCAGCCTCACCGACCGGGAGAGAGGAGAAGCTTTCTTT.

The V gene is TRBV2, the J gene TRBJ1-5; 7 nucleotides match TRBD1. The CDR3 is made up of 15 amino acids. The trim removed 1 base at V and 6 bases at J, leaving 6 bases unmatched. Germline V gives CDR1 SNHLY, CDR2 FYNNEI. The CDR3 reads CASSEEGTVGQPQHF. As DNA, the CDR3 is TGTGCCAGCAGTGAAGAGGGGACAGTGGGTCAGCCCCAGCATTTT.

The rearrangement joins TRBV5-5 to TRBJ1-2, with 7 bases lining up with TRBD1. Germline V gene sequence: CDR1 SGHKS, CDR2 YYEKEE (reference sequence). The CDR3 extends over 14 amino acids. Germline trimming cut 0 bases from V and 2 bases from J; bases unmatched to any gene: 1. CDR3 DNA sequence: TGTGCCAGCAGCTTGGGCAGGGGGAACTATGGCTACACCTTC. This sequence encodes CASSLGRGNYGYTF.